These T cell receptor beta chains were read from a single sample in a study of OX40 agonist ivuxolimab in advanced cancers. Generated by immunoSEQ multiplex PCR, the TCRdb table keeps only in-frame clones and is missing some. Among about 54,000 clones listed, around 93% were seen once. Sequenced material: CD4+ or CD8+ T cells sorted from blood, taken in a trial of the OX40 agonist ivuxolimab. The receptors originated from an adult with an advanced solid tumor such as melanoma, head and neck, liver or kidney cancer. Each CDR3 is given with its conserved first and last residue. A D gene is named only where the DNA matches it firmly. Not all rows give a size; the values are once, few, many and, for expanded clones, a class.

TRBV27	13	NA	TRBJ1-5	NA	CASSMHGNQPQHF	TGTGCCAGCAGTATGCACGGCAATCAGCCCCAGCATTTT
TRBV19	15	NA	TRBJ2-1	TRBD2	CASSALAGGPNEQFF	TGTGCCAGTAGTGCCCTAGCGGGGGGGCCTAATGAGCAGTTCTTC
TRBV9	15	few	TRBJ1-1	NA	CASSGRDFQETEAFF	TGTGCCAGCAGCGGCCGGGACTTCCAGGAGACTGAAGCTTTCTTT
TRBV27	13	NA	TRBJ2-1	NA	CASSLSTYNEQFF	TGTGCCAGCAGTTTATCAACCTACAATGAGCAGTTCTTC
TRBV5-4	16	NA	TRBJ2-1	TRBD2	CASSPGTSGAYNEQFF	TGTGCCAGCAGCCCAGGGACTAGCGGGGCCTACAATGAGCAGTTCTTC
TRBV7-9	15	NA	TRBJ2-1	TRBD1	CASSPGQGSYNEQFF	TGTGCCAGCAGCCCAGGACAGGGCTCTTACAATGAGCAGTTCTTC
TRBV6-5	15	once	TRBJ1-1	TRBD1	CASSLDRGLNTEAFF	TGTGCCAGCAGCCTGGACAGGGGGTTGAACACTGAAGCTTTCTTT
TRBV4-1	17	once	TRBJ1-4	NA	CASSHDQADATNEKLFF	TGCGCCAGCAGCCATGACCAGGCGGACGCAACTAATGAAAAACTGTTTTTT
TRBV9	14	NA	TRBJ1-5	NA	CASNDGNSNQPQHF	TGTGCCAGTAACGACGGGAATAGCAATCAGCCCCAGCATTTT
TRBV4-2	18	NA	TRBJ2-3	TRBD2	CASSQDIRTSGTADTQYF	TGTGCCAGCAGCCAAGATATCAGGACTAGCGGGACTGCAGATACGCAGTATTTT
TRBV27	13	NA	TRBJ2-1	NA	CASSLGSGNEQFF	TGTGCCAGCAGTTTAGGATCTGGGAATGAGCAGTTCTTC